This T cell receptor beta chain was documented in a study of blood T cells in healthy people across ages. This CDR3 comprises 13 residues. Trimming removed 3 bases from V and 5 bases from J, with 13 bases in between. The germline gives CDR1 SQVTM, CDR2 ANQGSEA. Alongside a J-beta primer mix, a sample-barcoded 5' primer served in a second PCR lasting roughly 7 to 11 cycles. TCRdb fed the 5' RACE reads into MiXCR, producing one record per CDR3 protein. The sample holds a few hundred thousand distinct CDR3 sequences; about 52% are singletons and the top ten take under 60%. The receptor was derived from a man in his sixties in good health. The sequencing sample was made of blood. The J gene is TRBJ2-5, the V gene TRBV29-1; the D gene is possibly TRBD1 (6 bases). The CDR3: CSVDVGQTETQYF. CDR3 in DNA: TGCAGCGTTGACGTCGGACAGACGGAGACCCAGTACTTC.